This T cell receptor (beta chain) comes out of a study of technical replicates of blood from four donors. Profiled with immunoSEQ multiplex PCR; TCRdb holds only in-frame clones, not every one. The sample holds about 82,000 clones, nearly 96% seen once. CDR1 SEHNR and CDR2 FQNEAQ come from the germline V gene (reference sequence). V was shortened by 6 bases and J by 7 bases, with 12 bases between the two germline ends. This CDR3 is built from 13 residues. Sequencing input: T cells isolated from PBMCs. The gene calls are TRBV7-9 and TRBJ2-2; weak D call: TRBD1 (6 bases). The clonotype comes from a human donor in good health. The CDR3: CASSYRVDGELFF. CDR3 bases: TGTGCCAGCAGTTACAGGGTAGACGGGGAGCTGTTTTTT. The full variable domain, with the rest looked up from reference TRBV7-9 and TRBJ2-2, is DTGVSQNPRHKITKRGQNVTFRCDPISEHNRLYWYRQTLGQGPEFLTYFQNEAQLEKSRLLSDRFSAERPKGSFSTLEIQRTEQGDSAMYLCASSYRVDGELFFGEGSRLTVL.